A single sample gave rise to the 2 T cell receptor beta chains below, sequenced in a study of T cells in Graves' hyperthyroidism and ophthalmopathy. It was RNA transcripts that yielded the amplified TCR beta CDR3 regions. A first-round RT-PCR of the TCR CDR3 used the HTBI primer set. TCRdb re-called the multiplex PCR reads through MiXCR, storing one row per CDR3 protein. The sample holds around 600,000 distinct CDR3 sequences, 14% seen once. Material: blood. These receptors all come from a woman aged 18-29 years with Graves' ophthalmopathy.

The CDR3 spells CASSYPGQGSSYNEQFF. The CDR3 DNA sequence: TGTGCCAGCAGCTATCCGGGACAGGGAAGTAGCTACAATGAGCAGTTCTTC. The chain uses TRBV6-2 or TRBV6-3 and TRBJ2-1; 9 bases are shared with TRBD1. V shed 6 bases and J 3 bases; nucleotides not matched to a gene: 12. The germline CDR1 and CDR2 sequences are MNHEY and SVGEGT. This CDR3 has 17 residues.

This clonotype was counted at least ten times. This chain connects TRBV11-2 to TRBJ2-1, with D possibly TRBD2 on 6 matching bases. Trimming took 5 bases from V and 9 from J, leaving 20 bases between them. The CDR3 is 15 amino acids. Germline V gives CDR1 SGHAT, CDR2 FQNNGV. The chain's CDR3 is CASSPLNGGEGEQFF. In DNA, the CDR3 is TGTGCCAGCAGCCCGTTGAACGGGGGAGAAGGTGAGCAGTTCTTC.